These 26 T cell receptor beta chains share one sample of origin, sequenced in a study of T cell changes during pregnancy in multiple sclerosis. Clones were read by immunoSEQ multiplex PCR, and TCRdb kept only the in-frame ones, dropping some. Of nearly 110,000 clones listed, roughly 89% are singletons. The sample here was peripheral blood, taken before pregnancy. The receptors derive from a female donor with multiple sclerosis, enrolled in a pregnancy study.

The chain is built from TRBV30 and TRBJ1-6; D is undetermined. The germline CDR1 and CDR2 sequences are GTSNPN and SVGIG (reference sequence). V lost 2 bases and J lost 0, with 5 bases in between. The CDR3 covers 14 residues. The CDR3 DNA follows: TGTGCCTGGAGTACGAGCTCCTATAATTCACCCCTCCACTTT. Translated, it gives CAWSTSSYNSPLHF.

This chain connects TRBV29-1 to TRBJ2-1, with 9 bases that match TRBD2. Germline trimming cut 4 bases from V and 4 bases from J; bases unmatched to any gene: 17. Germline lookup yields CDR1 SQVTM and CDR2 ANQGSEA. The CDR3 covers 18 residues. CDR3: CSVGINGPRAGGYNEQFF. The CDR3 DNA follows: TGCAGCGTTGGAATCAATGGACCCCGAGCGGGGGGTTACAATGAGCAGTTCTTC.

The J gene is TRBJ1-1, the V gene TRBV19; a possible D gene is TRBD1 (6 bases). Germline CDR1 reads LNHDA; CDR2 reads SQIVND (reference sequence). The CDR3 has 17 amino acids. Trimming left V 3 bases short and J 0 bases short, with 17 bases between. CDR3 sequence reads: CASSIPGTLGMNTEAFF. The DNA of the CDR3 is TGTGCCAGTAGTATTCCCGGGACACTTGGTATGAACACTGAAGCTTTCTTT. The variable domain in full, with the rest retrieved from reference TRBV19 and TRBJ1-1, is DGGITQSPKYLFRKEGQNVTLSCEQNLNHDAMYWYRQDPGQGLRLIYYSQIVNDFQKGDIAEGYSVSREKKESFPLTVTSAQKNPTAFYLCASSIPGTLGMNTEAFFGQGTRLTVV.

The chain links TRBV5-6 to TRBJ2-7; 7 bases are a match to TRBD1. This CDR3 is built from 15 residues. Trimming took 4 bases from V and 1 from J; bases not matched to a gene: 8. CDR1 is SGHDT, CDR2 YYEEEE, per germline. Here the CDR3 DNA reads TGTGCCAGCAGCAATAAGGGGGCGGGTTCCTACGAGCAGTACTTC. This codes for CASSNKGAGSYEQYF.

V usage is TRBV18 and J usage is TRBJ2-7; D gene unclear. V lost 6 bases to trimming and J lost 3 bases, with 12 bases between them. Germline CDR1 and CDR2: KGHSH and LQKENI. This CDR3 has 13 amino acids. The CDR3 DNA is TGTGCCAGCTCCCCGACCACGGGCTACGAGCAGTACTTC. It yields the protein CASSPTTGYEQYF. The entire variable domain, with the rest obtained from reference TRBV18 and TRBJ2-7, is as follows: NAGVMQNPRHLVRRRGQEARLRCSPMKGHSHVYWYRQLPEEGLKFMVYLQKENIIDESGMPKERFSAEFPKEGPSILRIQQVVRGDSAAYFCASSPTTGYEQYFGPGTRLTVT.

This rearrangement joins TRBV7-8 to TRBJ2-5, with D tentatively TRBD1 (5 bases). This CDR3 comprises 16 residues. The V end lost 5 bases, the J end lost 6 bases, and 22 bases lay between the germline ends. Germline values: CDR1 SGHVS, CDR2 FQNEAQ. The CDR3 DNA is TGTGCCAGCAGCCGACTGGGGCAGCTTAAGATTAAGACCCAGTACTTC. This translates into CASSRLGQLKIKTQYF.

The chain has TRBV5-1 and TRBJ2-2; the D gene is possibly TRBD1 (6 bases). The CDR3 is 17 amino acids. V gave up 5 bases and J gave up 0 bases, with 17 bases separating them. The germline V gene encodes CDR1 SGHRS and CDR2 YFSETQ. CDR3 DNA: TGCGCCAGCAGGTTCAGACAGGACACCGCGAACACCGGGGAGCTGTTTTTT. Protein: CASRFRQDTANTGELFF.

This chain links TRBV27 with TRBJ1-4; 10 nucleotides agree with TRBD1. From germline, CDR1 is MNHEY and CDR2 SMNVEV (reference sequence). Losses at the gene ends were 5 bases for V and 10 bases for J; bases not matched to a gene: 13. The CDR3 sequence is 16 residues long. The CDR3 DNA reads TGTGCCAGCAGTGGGGGCCCGGGACAGGGGAACCCAAAACTGTTTTTT. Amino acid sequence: CASSGGPGQGNPKLFF.

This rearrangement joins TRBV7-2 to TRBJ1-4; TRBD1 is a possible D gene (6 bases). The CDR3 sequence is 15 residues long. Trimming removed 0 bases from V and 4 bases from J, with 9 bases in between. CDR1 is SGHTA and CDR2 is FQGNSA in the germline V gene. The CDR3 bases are TGTGCCAGCAGCTTAGCTAAGGGGGTTAATGAAAAACTGTTTTTT. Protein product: CASSLAKGVNEKLFF.

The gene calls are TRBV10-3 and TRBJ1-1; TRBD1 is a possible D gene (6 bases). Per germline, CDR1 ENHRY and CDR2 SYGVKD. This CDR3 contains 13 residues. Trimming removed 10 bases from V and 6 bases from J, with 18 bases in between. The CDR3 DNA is TGTGCCACCGCAGAGAACAGGGACGCTGAAGCTTTCTTT. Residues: CATAENRDAEAFF.

The DNA for the CDR3 is TGCGCCAGCAGCCCCGTGGGGGGGCGAACTGAAGCTTTCTTT. Protein product: CASSPVGGRTEAFF. V gene TRBV5-1 combines with J gene TRBJ1-1, with D possibly TRBD1 on 6 matching bases. Germline-derived CDR1 and CDR2 are SGHRS and YFSETQ. Trimming removed 4 bases at V and 5 bases at J, with 15 bases between. The CDR3 covers 14 residues.

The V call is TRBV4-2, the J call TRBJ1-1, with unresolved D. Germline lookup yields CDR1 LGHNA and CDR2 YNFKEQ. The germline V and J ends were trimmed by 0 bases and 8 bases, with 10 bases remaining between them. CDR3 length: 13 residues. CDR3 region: CASSQESSTEAFF. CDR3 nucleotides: TGTGCCAGCAGCCAAGAGTCTTCAACAGAAGCTTTCTTT.

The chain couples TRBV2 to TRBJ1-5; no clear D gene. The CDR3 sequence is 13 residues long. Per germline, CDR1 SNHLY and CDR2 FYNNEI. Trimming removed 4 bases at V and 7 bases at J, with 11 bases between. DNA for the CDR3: TGTGCCAGCAGTGGGGCAGAAGAACAGCCCCAGCATTTT. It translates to CASSGAEEQPQHF. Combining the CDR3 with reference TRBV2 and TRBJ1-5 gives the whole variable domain EPEVTQTPSHQVTQMGQEVILRCVPISNHLYFYWYRQILGQKVEFLVSFYNNEISEKSEIFDDQFSVERPDGSNFTLKIRSTKLEDSAMYFCASSGAEEQPQHFGDGTRLSIL.

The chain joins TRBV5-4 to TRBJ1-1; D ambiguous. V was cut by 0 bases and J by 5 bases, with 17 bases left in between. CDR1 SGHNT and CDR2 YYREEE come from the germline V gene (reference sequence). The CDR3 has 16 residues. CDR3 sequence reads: CASSLGKGSGWTEAFF. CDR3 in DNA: TGTGCCAGCAGCTTGGGGAAGGGATCGGGGTGGACTGAAGCTTTCTTT.

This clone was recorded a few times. This CDR3 reads CASSLWGRPEQYF. The DNA of the CDR3 is TGTGCCAGCAGCTTATGGGGGAGGCCCGAGCAGTACTTC. The chain employs TRBV7-2 and TRBJ2-7; perhaps TRBD2 as D (6 bases). Looked up from germline, CDR1 is SGHTA and CDR2 is FQGNSA. This CDR3 spans 13 amino acids. V dropped 2 bases and J dropped 6 bases, with 11 bases sitting between them.

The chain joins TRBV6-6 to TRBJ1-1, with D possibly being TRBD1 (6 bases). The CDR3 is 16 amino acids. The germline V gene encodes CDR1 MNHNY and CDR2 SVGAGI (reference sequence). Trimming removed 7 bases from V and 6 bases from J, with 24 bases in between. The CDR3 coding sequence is TGTGCCAGCACCGAGTTGGGGGCAGGGTGGGTCTCTGAAGCTTTCTTT. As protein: CASTELGAGWVSEAFF.

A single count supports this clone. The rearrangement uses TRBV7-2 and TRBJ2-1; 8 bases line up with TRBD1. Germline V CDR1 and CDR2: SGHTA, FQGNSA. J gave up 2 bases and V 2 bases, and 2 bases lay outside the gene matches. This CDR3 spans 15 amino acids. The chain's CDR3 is CASSLWDRTYNEQFF. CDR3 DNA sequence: TGTGCCAGCAGCTTATGGGACAGGACCTACAATGAGCAGTTCTTC.

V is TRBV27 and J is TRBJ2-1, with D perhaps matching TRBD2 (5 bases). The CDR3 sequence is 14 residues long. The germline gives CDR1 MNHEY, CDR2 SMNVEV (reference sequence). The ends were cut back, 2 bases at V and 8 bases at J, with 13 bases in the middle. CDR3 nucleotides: TGTGCCAGCAGTTTAGGGCTAGCAGCCTATGAGCAGTTCTTC. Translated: CASSLGLAAYEQFF.

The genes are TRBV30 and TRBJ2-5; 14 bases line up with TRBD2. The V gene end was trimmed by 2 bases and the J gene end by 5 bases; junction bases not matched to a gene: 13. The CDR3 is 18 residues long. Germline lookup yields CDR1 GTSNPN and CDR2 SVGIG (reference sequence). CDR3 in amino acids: CAWSPGLAGALSRETQYF. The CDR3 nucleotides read TGTGCCTGGAGTCCGGGACTAGCGGGAGCATTATCGCGGGAGACCCAGTACTTC. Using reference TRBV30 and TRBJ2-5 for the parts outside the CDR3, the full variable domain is SQTIHQWPATLVQPVGSPLSLECTVEGTSNPNLYWYRQAAGRGLQLLFYSVGIGQISSEVPQNLSASRPQDRQFILSSKKLLLSDSGFYLCAWSPGLAGALSRETQYFGPGTRLLVL.

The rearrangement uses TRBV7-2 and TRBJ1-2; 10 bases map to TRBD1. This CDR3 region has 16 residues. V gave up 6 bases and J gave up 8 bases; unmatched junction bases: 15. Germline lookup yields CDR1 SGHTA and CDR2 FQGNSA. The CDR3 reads CASSQLSGTGVWGYTF. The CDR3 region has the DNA TGTGCCAGCAGTCAACTCTCCGGGACAGGGGTTTGGGGCTACACCTTC.

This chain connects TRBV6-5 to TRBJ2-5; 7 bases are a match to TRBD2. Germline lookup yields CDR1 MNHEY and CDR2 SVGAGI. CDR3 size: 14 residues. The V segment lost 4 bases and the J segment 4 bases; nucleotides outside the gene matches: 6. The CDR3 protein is CASSSPGLLETQYF. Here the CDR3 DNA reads TGTGCCAGCAGTTCCCCGGGACTACTAGAGACCCAGTACTTC.

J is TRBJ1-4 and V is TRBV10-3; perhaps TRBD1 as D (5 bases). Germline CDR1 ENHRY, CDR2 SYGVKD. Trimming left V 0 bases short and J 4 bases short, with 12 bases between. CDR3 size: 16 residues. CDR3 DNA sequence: TGTGCCATCAGTGAGTCGAAGGCAGGGCTTAATGAAAAACTGTTTTTT. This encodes CAISESKAGLNEKLFF.

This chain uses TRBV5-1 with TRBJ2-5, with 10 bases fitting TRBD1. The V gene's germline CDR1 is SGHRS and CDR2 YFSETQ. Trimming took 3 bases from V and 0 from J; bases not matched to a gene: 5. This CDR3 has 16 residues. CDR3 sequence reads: CASSWTGQGNQETQYF. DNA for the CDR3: TGCGCCAGCAGCTGGACGGGACAGGGGAACCAAGAGACCCAGTACTTC.

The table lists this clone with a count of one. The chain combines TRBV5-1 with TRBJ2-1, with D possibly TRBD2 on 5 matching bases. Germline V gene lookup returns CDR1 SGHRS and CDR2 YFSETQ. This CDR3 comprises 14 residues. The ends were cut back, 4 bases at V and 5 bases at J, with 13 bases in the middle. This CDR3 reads CASSRETGNNEQFF. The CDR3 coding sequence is TGCGCCAGCAGCAGGGAAACCGGGAACAATGAGCAGTTCTTC.

The CDR3 DNA reads as TGTGCCAGCAGTTACCCCCGGACAGAGATCCAAGAGACCCAGTACTTC. Encoded protein: CASSYPRTEIQETQYF. This chain links TRBV6-6 with TRBJ2-5; possibly TRBD1 for D (6 bases). Germline lookup yields CDR1 MNHNY and CDR2 SVGAGI (reference sequence). V was clipped by 2 bases and J by 1 base, with 14 bases between them. The CDR3 contains 16 residues.

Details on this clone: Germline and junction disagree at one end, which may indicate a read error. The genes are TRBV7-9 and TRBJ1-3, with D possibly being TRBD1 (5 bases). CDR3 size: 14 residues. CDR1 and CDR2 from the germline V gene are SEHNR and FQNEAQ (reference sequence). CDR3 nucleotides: TGTACCAGCAGCTTAACCAGGGTCGGAAACACCATATATTTT. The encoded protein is CTSSLTRVGNTIYF.